These 14 T cell receptor beta chains were sequenced from one sample in a study of technical replicates of blood from a few donors. Measured with immunoSEQ multiplex PCR; TCRdb has only the in-frame clones, and not every one. The sample shows roughly 12,000 clones, 60% to 85% of them seen only once. The sequenced sample was PBMCs. The source is a human donor in good health.

This rearrangement joins TRBV7-3 to TRBJ1-1; D unclear. The germline V and J ends were trimmed by 5 bases and 6 bases, with 16 bases remaining between them. Germline CDR1 reads SGHTA; CDR2 reads FQGTGA. This CDR3 contains 14 residues. CDR3 protein: CASSPVRAAAEAFF. CDR3 DNA: TGTGCCAGCAGCCCCGTGCGCGCCGCCGCTGAAGCTTTCTTT.

CDR3 region: CASSYGTGEETQYF. CDR3 bases: TGTGCCAGCAGCTACGGGACAGGGGAAGAGACCCAGTACTTC. The J gene is TRBJ2-5, the V gene TRBV7-8, with TRBD1 identical over 10 bases. CDR1 SGHVS and CDR2 FQNEAQ come from the germline V gene. The CDR3 extends over 14 amino acids. V trimming: 4 bases; J trimming: 3 bases; junction bases outside the gene matches: 2. The whole variable domain, remainder taken from reference TRBV7-8 and TRBJ2-5, is GAGVSQSPRYKVAKRGQDVALRCDPISGHVSLFWYQQALGQGPEFLTYFQNEAQLDKSGLPSDRFFAERPEGSVSTLKIQRTQQEDSAVYLCASSYGTGEETQYFGPGTRLLVL.

This chain links TRBV18 with TRBJ2-7; 10 bases agree with TRBD1. Germline CDR1 reads KGHSH; CDR2 reads LQKENI. This CDR3 spans 13 amino acids. V lost 5 bases, J lost 4 bases, and 2 bases stayed unmatched. The CDR3 region has the DNA TGTGCCAGCTCAAGGACAGGGGGGTACGAGCAGTACTTC. Residues: CASSRTGGYEQYF.

The rearrangement links TRBV6-5 to TRBJ2-7, with TRBD2 matching 10 bases. Trimming removed 4 bases from V and 1 base from J; junction bases left unmatched: 4. CDR3 size: 15 residues. Germline CDR1 is MNHEY and CDR2 is SVGAGI. The CDR3 protein is CASSFVAGGSYEQYF. CDR3 coding DNA: TGTGCCAGCAGTTTTGTAGCGGGAGGATCCTACGAGCAGTACTTC.

The chain couples TRBV10-3 to TRBJ2-7, with 15 bases matching TRBD2. Germline V gene lookup returns CDR1 ENHRY and CDR2 SYGVKD. The CDR3 totals 17 residues. V gave up 2 bases and J gave up 2 bases; unmatched junction bases: 4. In DNA form, the CDR3 reads TGTGCCATCAGTGAGGGGACTAGCGGGAGGATCCCCTACGAGCAGTACTTC. It encodes CAISEGTSGRIPYEQYF.

This clone showed up just once. This chain joins TRBV6-5 and TRBJ2-7; 8 bases map to TRBD1. The germline V gene encodes CDR1 MNHEY and CDR2 SVGAGI. Germline trimming cut 6 bases from V and 7 bases from J; bases unmatched to any gene: 5. The CDR3 is made up of 12 amino acids. CDR3 DNA: TGTGCCAGCAGCCTGACAGGGGTTGAGCAGTACTTC. Encoded protein: CASSLTGVEQYF.

This clone showed up just once. The genes are TRBV27 and TRBJ1-1; no definite D call. The germline V and J ends were trimmed by 1 base and 2 bases, with 5 bases remaining between them. The CDR3 is made up of 13 amino acids. Germline values: CDR1 MNHEY, CDR2 SMNVEV (reference sequence). The CDR3 DNA is TGTGCCAGCAGTTTATACAGAAACACTGAAGCTTTCTTT. Translated: CASSLYRNTEAFF.

The chain employs TRBV29-1 and TRBJ2-5, with D possibly TRBD1 on 6 matching bases. Trimming shortened V by 2 bases and J by 0 bases, and 13 bases separated the two germline ends. The length of the CDR3 is 15 residues. Germline V gives CDR1 SQVTM, CDR2 ANQGSEA. The CDR3: CSVEWPGEYQETQYF. The CDR3 DNA reads as TGCAGCGTTGAATGGCCAGGGGAGTACCAAGAGACCCAGTACTTC.

V gene TRBV6-5 combines with J gene TRBJ2-1, with TRBD2 identical over 7 bases. The ends lost 0 bases at V and 4 bases at J; junction bases unmatched: 6. Germline values: CDR1 MNHEY, CDR2 SVGAGI. This CDR3 has 16 residues. The CDR3, as DNA: TGTGCCAGCAGTTACTCGGGGGGGATTACTTACAATGAGCAGTTCTTC. Translated: CASSYSGGITYNEQFF.

The chain recombines TRBV5-1 with TRBJ2-1; 9 bases match TRBD2. The CDR3 contains 14 residues. Germline assignment: CDR1 SGHRS and CDR2 YFSETQ. The ends lost 2 bases at V and 7 bases at J; junction bases unmatched: 4. CDR3 in DNA: TGCGCCAGCAGCTTAGGCGGGAGGGGAAATGAGCAGTTCTTC. Amino acids: CASSLGGRGNEQFF.

To note about this clone: The same CDR3 also results from other DNA sequences found in this sample. The chain recombines TRBV6-1 with TRBJ2-1; maybe TRBD1 (6 bases). V was pared by 2 bases and J by 6 bases, with 14 bases between. Germline V gene lookup returns CDR1 MNHNS and CDR2 SASEGT. The CDR3 extends over 15 amino acids. The CDR3, as DNA: TGTGCCAGCAGTGAAATCGGCAGGGGAATCAATGAGCAGTTCTTC. The encoded protein is CASSEIGRGINEQFF.

This chain links TRBV19 with TRBJ2-7, with 16 bases aligning to TRBD2. This CDR3 contains 17 residues. The V gene end was trimmed by 5 bases and the J gene end by 3 bases; junction bases not matched to a gene: 7. Looked up from germline, CDR1 is LNHDA and CDR2 is SQIVND (reference sequence). CDR3 loop: CASSFPGLAGGGYEQYF. CDR3 in DNA: TGTGCCAGTAGTTTCCCGGGACTAGCGGGAGGGGGCTACGAGCAGTACTTC.

The chain has TRBV6-4 and TRBJ1-2; possible D gene TRBD1, 5 bases. In germline, CDR1 is MRHNA, CDR2 SNTAGT. The germline V and J ends were trimmed by 3 bases and 5 bases, with 13 bases remaining between them. The CDR3 extends over 14 amino acids. The CDR3 nucleotides are TGTGCCAGCAGTGAAGGCGCGGGGGGGTATGGCTACACCTTC. Its translation is CASSEGAGGYGYTF.

The genes are TRBV7-9 and TRBJ2-5; TRBD2 is a possible D gene (6 bases). Deletions cut 4 bases from V and 2 bases from J, with 11 bases between. This CDR3 has 14 residues. Germline CDR1 SEHNR, CDR2 FQNEAQ (reference sequence). The CDR3, as DNA: TGTGCCAGCAGCTCGGGACTGGAACAAGAGACCCAGTACTTC. Translated: CASSSGLEQETQYF. Filled out from reference TRBV7-9 and TRBJ2-5, the complete variable domain reads DTGVSQNPRHKITKRGQNVTFRCDPISEHNRLYWYRQTLGQGPEFLTYFQNEAQLEKSRLLSDRFSAERPKGSFSTLEIQRTEQGDSAMYLCASSSGLEQETQYFGPGTRLLVL.